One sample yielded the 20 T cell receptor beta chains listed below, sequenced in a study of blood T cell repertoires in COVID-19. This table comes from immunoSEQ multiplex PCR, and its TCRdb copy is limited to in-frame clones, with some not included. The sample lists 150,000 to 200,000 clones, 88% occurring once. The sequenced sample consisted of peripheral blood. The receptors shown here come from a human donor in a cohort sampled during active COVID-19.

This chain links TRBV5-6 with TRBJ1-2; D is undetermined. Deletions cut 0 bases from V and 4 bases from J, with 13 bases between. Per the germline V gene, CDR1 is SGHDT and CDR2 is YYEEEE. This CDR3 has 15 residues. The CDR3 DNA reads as TGTGCCAGCAGCTTGGTGGAGGGAAAGGGCTATGGCTACACCTTC. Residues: CASSLVEGKGYGYTF.

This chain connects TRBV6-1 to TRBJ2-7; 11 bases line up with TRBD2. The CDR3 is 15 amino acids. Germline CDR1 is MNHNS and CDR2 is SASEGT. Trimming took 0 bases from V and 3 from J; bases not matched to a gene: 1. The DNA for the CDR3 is TGTGCCAGCAGTGAAGCCGGGACTAGCGGCTACGAGCAGTACTTC. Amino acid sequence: CASSEAGTSGYEQYF.

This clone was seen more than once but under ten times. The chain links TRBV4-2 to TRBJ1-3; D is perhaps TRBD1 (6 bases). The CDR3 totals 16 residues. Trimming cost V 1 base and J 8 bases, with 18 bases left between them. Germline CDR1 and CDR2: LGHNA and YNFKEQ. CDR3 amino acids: CASSQVKGRAGDTIYF. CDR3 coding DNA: TGTGCCAGCAGCCAAGTGAAAGGCAGGGCAGGGGACACCATATATTTT.

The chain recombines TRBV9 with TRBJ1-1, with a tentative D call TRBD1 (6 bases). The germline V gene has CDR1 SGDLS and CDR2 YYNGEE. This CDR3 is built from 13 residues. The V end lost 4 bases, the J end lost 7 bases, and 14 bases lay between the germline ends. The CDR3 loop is CASSKDSKLEAFF. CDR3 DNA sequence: TGTGCCAGCAGCAAGGACAGCAAACTTGAAGCTTTCTTT.

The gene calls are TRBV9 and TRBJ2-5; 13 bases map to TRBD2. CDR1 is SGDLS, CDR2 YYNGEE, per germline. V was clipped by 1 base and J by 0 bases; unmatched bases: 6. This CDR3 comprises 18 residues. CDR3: CASSVSTSGGPHQETQYF. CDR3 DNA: TGTGCCAGCAGCGTATCGACTAGCGGGGGGCCGCACCAAGAGACCCAGTACTTC.

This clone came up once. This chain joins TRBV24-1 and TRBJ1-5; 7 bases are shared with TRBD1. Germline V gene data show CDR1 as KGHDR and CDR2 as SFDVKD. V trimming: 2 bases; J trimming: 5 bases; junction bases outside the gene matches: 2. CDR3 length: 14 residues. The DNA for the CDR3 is TGTGCCACCAGTGATTGGCAGGGGGATCAGCCCCAGCATTTT. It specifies CATSDWQGDQPQHF.

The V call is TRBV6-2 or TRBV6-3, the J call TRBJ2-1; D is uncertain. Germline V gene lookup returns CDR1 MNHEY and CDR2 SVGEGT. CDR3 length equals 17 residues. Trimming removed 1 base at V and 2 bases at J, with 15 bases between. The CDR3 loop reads CASSYWATPKTYNEQFF. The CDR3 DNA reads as TGTGCCAGCAGTTACTGGGCAACCCCGAAGACCTACAATGAGCAGTTCTTC.

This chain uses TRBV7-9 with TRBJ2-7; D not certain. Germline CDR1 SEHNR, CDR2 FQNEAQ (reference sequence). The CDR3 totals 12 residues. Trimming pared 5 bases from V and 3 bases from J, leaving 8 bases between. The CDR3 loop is CASSTEIYEQYF. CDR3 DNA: TGTGCCAGCAGCACGGAGATCTACGAGCAGTACTTC.

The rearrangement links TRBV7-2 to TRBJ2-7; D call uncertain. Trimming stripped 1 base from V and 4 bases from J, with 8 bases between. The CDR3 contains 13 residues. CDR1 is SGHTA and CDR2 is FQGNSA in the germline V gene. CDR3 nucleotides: TGTGCCAGCAGCTTAGTACACCAATACGAGCAGTACTTC. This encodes CASSLVHQYEQYF.

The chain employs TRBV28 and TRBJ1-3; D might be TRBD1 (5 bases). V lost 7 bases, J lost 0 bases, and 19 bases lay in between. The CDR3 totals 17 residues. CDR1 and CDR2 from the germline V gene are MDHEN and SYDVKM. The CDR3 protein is CASTGGGSLHSGNTIYF. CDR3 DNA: TGTGCCAGCACGGGGGGGGGTTCGTTACACTCTGGAAACACCATATATTTT.

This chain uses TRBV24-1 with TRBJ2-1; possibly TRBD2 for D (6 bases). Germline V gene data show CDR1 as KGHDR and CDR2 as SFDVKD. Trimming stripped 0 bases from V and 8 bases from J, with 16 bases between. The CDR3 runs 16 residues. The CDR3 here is CATSDLLRLRGDEQFF. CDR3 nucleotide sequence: TGTGCCACCAGTGATTTGCTGAGGTTGCGGGGCGATGAGCAGTTCTTC.

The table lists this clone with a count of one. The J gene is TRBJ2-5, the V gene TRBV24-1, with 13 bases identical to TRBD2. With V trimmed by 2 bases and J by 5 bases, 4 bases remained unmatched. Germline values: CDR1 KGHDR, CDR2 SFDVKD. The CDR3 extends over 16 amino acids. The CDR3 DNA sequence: TGTGCCACCAGTGATTCCCGGGGACTAGCGGGGGAGACCCAGTACTTC. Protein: CATSDSRGLAGETQYF.

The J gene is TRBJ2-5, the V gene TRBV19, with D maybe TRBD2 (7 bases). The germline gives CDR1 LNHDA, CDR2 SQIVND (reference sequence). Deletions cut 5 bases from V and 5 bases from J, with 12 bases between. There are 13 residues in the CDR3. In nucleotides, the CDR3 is TGTGCCAGTAGTTGGGGGGGCTACGAGACCCAGTACTTC. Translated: CASSWGGYETQYF.

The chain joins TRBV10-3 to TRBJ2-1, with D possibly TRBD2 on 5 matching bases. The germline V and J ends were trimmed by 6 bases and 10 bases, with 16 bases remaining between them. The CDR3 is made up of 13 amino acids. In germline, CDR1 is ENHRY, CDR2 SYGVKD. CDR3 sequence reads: CAIRLTEPGEQFF. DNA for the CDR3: TGTGCCATCAGGCTGACTGAACCGGGGGAGCAGTTCTTC.

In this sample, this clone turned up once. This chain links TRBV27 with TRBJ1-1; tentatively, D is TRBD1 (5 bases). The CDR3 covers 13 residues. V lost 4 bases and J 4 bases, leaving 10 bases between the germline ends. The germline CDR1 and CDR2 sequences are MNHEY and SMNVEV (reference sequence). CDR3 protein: CASSWSRVTEAFF. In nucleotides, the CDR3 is TGTGCCAGCAGTTGGTCCAGGGTCACTGAAGCTTTCTTT.

The CDR3 spells CASSSKEGDYSNQPQHF. The CDR3 coding sequence is TGTGCCAGCAGCTCTAAAGAGGGAGATTATAGCAATCAGCCCCAGCATTTT. The chain combines TRBV21-1 with TRBJ1-5. TRBV21-1 is marked as a pseudogene. The CDR3 consists of 17 residues.

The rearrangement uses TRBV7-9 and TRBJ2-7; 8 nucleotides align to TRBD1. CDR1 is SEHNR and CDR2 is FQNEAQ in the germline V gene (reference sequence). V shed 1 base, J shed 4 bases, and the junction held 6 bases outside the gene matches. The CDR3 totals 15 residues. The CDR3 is CASSLGPTGGYEQYF. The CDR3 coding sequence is TGTGCCAGCAGCTTAGGCCCAACAGGGGGGTACGAGCAGTACTTC. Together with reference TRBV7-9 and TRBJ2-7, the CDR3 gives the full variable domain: DTGVSQNPRHKITKRGQNVTFRCDPISEHNRLYWYRQTLGQGPEFLTYFQNEAQLEKSRLLSDRFSAERPKGSFSTLEIQRTEQGDSAMYLCASSLGPTGGYEQYFGPGTRLTVT.

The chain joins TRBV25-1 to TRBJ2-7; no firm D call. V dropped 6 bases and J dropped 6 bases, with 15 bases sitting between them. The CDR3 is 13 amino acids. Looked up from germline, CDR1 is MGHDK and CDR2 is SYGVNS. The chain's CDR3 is CASRLSPGLEQYF. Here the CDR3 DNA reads TGTGCCAGCAGGCTAAGTCCGGGTCTCGAGCAGTACTTC.

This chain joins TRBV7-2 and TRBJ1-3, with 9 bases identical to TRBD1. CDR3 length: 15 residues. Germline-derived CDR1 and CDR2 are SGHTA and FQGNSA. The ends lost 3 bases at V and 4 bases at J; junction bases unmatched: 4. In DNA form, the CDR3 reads TGTGCCAGCAGCTTTACCGGGACAGGGGGAAACACCATATATTTT. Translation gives CASSFTGTGGNTIYF. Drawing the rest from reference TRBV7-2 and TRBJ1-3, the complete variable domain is GAGVSQSPSNKVTEKGKDVELRCDPISGHTALYWYRQSLGQGLEFLIYFQGNSAPDKSGLPSDRFSAERTGGSVSTLTIQRTQQEDSAVYLCASSFTGTGGNTIYFGEGSWLTVV.

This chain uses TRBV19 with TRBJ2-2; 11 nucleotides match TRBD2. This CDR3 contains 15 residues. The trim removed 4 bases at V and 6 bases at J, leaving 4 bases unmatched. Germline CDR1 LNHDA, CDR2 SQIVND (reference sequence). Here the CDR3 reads CASSRTSGSSGELFF. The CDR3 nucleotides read TGTGCCAGTAGTAGAACTAGCGGGAGTTCCGGGGAGCTGTTTTTT. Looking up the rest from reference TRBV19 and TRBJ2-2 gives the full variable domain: DGGITQSPKYLFRKEGQNVTLSCEQNLNHDAMYWYRQDPGQGLRLIYYSQIVNDFQKGDIAEGYSVSREKKESFPLTVTSAQKNPTAFYLCASSRTSGSSGELFFGEGSRLTVL.